A single sample gave rise to the 16 T cell receptor beta chains below, sequenced in a study of T cells in Graves' hyperthyroidism and ophthalmopathy. Researchers took RNA transcripts and amplified the TCR beta CDR3 regions from them. The primer set for the first-round RT-PCR of the TCR CDR3 was HTBI. From the multiplex PCR reads, TCRdb called clonotypes with MiXCR, one entry per CDR3 protein. The sample shows 350,000 or so distinct CDR3 sequences, approximately 18% of them seen only once. The sequencing sample was made of blood. These receptors originate from a woman between 35 and 50 years old with Graves' ophthalmopathy.

This clonotype occurred many times. The rearrangement joins TRBV13 to TRBJ2-7; D perhaps matches TRBD2 (6 bases). The CDR3 extends over 13 amino acids. Germline V CDR1 and CDR2: PRHDT, FYEKMQ (reference sequence). V gave up 10 bases and J gave up 7 bases, with 20 bases separating them. The CDR3 DNA is TGTGCCACCAGTTTTGTGGGGACTGGGGAGCAGTACTTC. Encoded protein: CATSFVGTGEQYF. Based on the CDR3 plus reference TRBV13 and TRBJ2-7, the full variable domain is AAGVIQSPRHLIKEKRETATLKCYPIPRHDTVYWYQQGPGQDPQFLISFYEKMQSDKGSIPDRFSAQQFSDYHSELNMSSLELGDSALYFCATSFVGTGEQYFGPGTRLTVT.

This clonotype was picked up many times. The chain couples TRBV12-3 or TRBV12-4 to TRBJ1-5; D uncertain. Trimming took off 5 bases at V and 0 bases at J, with 5 bases between the two ends. This CDR3 is 13 amino acids long. CDR3 sequence: CASSRNSNQPQHF. CDR3 nucleotide sequence: TGTGCCAGCAGTCGCAATAGCAATCAGCCCCAGCATTTT.

This clonotype was seen just once. The chain combines TRBV20-1 with TRBJ2-7, with 7 bases aligning to TRBD2. This CDR3 has 13 amino acids. CDR1 and CDR2 (germline): DFQATT, SNEGSKA (reference sequence). V lost 6 bases and J lost 2; bases outside the gene matches: 7. In nucleotides, the CDR3 is TGCAGTGCCCGGGAGGCCTCACCCTACGAGCAGTACTTC. Translation gives CSAREASPYEQYF.

This clonotype was detected ten times or more. This may stem from a read error, because a much larger clone lies one nucleotide away. The CDR3 ends on some other residue instead of the conserved phenylalanine or tryptophan, so this is likely a read error. The genes are TRBV12-3 or TRBV12-4 and TRBJ1-5; D unresolved. The V end lost 4 bases, the J end lost 3 bases, and 16 bases lay between the germline ends. This CDR3 region has 16 residues. The DNA of the CDR3 is TGTGCCAGCAGTTACGTGTCGGGAGCGGCCAATCAGCCCCAGCATGTT. It translates to CASSYVSGAANQPQHV.

This clonotype has more than one count but fewer than ten. V gene TRBV28 combines with J gene TRBJ2-7, with no clear D. V dropped 11 bases and J dropped 2 bases, with 10 bases sitting between them. The CDR3 length is 11 residues. In germline, CDR1 is MDHEN, CDR2 SYDVKM. The CDR3 spells CACLGPYEQYF. The CDR3 DNA sequence: TGTGCCTGCCTCGGGCCCTACGAGCAGTACTTC. Full variable domain (outside the CDR3, taken from reference TRBV28 and TRBJ2-7): DVKVTQSSRYLVKRTGEKVFLECVQDMDHENMFWYRQDPGLGLRLIYFSYDVKMKEKGDIPEGYSVSREKKERFSLILESASTNQTSMYLCACLGPYEQYFGPGTRLTVT.

This clonotype was seen at least ten times. At one of its ends the junction is not consistent with the germline gene, which may arise from a read error. The gene calls are TRBV7-3 and TRBJ2-5; perhaps D is TRBD1 or TRBD2 (5 bases each). This CDR3 is 13 amino acids long. Germline-derived CDR1 and CDR2 are SGHTA and FQGTGA. Written as DNA, the CDR3 is TGTGCCAGCAGCCGGGACCACCAAGAGACCCAGTGCTTC. This sequence encodes CASSRDHQETQCF.

This clonotype showed up many times. The chain has TRBV20-1 and TRBJ1-3; no reliable D call. This CDR3 contains 13 residues. V shed 2 bases and J shed 0 bases, with 5 bases lying between them. The V gene's germline CDR1 is DFQATT and CDR2 SNEGSKA (reference sequence). CDR3 residues: CSARWGSGNTIYF. In nucleotides, the CDR3 is TGCAGTGCTAGATGGGGCTCTGGAAACACCATATATTTT.

This clonotype was observed at least ten times. The chain carries TRBV24-1 and TRBJ2-2; D not certain. The CDR3 is 11 amino acids. The germline V gene has CDR1 KGHDR and CDR2 SFDVKD. Trimming took off 3 bases at V and 13 bases at J, with 8 bases between the two ends. This CDR3 is CATSDARRLFF. DNA of the CDR3: TGTGCCACCAGTGATGCTAGAAGGCTGTTTTTT.

Ten or more counts support this clonotype. The V gene is TRBV27, the J gene TRBJ2-5; 9 nucleotides match TRBD1. The germline V gene encodes CDR1 MNHEY and CDR2 SMNVEV (reference sequence). V was pared by 5 bases and J by 4 bases, with 8 bases of the junction left unmatched. This CDR3 has 15 amino acids. CDR3 amino acids: CASSSGTGRGETQYF. CDR3 sequence (DNA): TGTGCCAGCAGTAGCGGGACAGGGAGAGGAGAGACCCAGTACTTC.

This clonotype was counted at least ten times. V is TRBV12-3 or TRBV12-4 and J is TRBJ2-2; 11 bases line up with TRBD2. V was pared by 5 bases and J by 5 bases, with 10 bases of the junction left unmatched. CDR3 length: 17 amino acids. DNA of the CDR3: TGTGCCAGCAGTCTGGGACCTAGCGGGAGGCGGACCGGGGAGCTGTTTTTT. Its protein is CASSLGPSGRRTGELFF.

This clonotype has ten or more counts. The gene calls are TRBV10-3 and TRBJ2-2; D tentatively fits TRBD1 or TRBD2 (6 bases each). V was cut by 4 bases and J by 5 bases, with 11 bases left in between. CDR1 ENHRY and CDR2 SYGVKD come from the germline V gene. The CDR3 consists of 14 residues. The CDR3 here is CAISGRGGTGELFF. The CDR3 DNA reads as TGTGCCATCAGTGGAAGAGGGGGGACCGGGGAGCTGTTTTTT.

This clonotype was seen ten or more times. This chain links TRBV12-3 or TRBV12-4 with TRBJ2-7; the D is unclear. This CDR3 region has 13 residues. V lost 3 bases and J lost 3, with 9 bases in between. CDR3 coding DNA: TGTGCCAGCAGTTTGTCATGGGGCTACGAGCAGTACTTC. Protein sequence: CASSLSWGYEQYF.

V and J are TRBV27 and TRBJ2-2, with a tentative D call TRBD1 (5 bases). Germline lookup yields CDR1 MNHEY and CDR2 SMNVEV (reference sequence). The CDR3 is made up of 14 amino acids. V lost 5 bases and J lost 4, with 11 bases in between. CDR3 sequence: CASSPTVPTGELFF. CDR3 sequence (DNA): TGTGCCAGCAGTCCGACAGTACCCACCGGGGAGCTGTTTTTT.

This clonotype was observed a handful of times. J is TRBJ2-7 and V is TRBV6-1, with D perhaps TRBD1 (6 bases). V was shortened by 6 bases and J by 3 bases, with 18 bases between the two germline ends. CDR3 size: 15 residues. From germline, CDR1 is MNHNS and CDR2 SASEGT. The CDR3 loop is CASSESTGLFYEQYF. The CDR3 DNA reads as TGTGCCAGCAGCGAATCGACAGGACTTTTCTACGAGCAGTACTTC.

This clonotype was seen repeatedly, ten times or more. This chain uses TRBV5-5 with TRBJ2-5, with D maybe TRBD1 (5 bases). CDR1 and CDR2 (germline): SGHKS, YYEKEE (reference sequence). The V end lost 0 bases, the J end lost 6 bases, and 15 bases lay between the germline ends. The CDR3 totals 15 residues. The DNA of the CDR3 is TGTGCCAGCAGCTTGGATCAGGGTGACTGGAAGACCCAGTACTTC. This codes for CASSLDQGDWKTQYF.

This clonotype was found many times. The J gene is TRBJ2-6, the V gene TRBV7-2; D is undetermined. V lost 5 bases and J lost 0, with 8 bases in between. Looked up from germline, CDR1 is SGHTA and CDR2 is FQGNSA. The CDR3 has 15 residues. CDR3 coding DNA: TGTGCCAGCAGCCCAAGTCCCTCTGGGGCCAACGTCCTGACTTTC. Translating gives CASSPSPSGANVLTF.